This T cell receptor (beta chain) is from a study of blood T cell repertoires in COVID-19. Sequencing used immunoSEQ multiplex PCR; TCRdb keeps in-frame clones, though not all of them. Of under 75,000 clones in the sample, 75% to 90% were seen once. CDR1 is SGHTA and CDR2 is FQGNSA in the germline V gene. The CDR3 is made up of 15 amino acids. V lost 4 bases and J lost 4; bases outside the gene matches: 7. Sequenced material: peripheral blood. This chain joins TRBV7-2 and TRBJ1-5; TRBD1 aligns across 7 bases. The origin of this receptor is a man aged 50 to 60 with acute or convalescent COVID-19. CDR3 protein: CASSSSGTVNQPQHF. The CDR3 region has the DNA TGTGCCAGCAGCTCTTCCGGGACAGTGAATCAGCCCCAGCATTTT. Looking up the rest from reference TRBV7-2 and TRBJ1-5 gives the full variable domain: GAGVSQSPSNKVTEKGKDVELRCDPISGHTALYWYRQSLGQGLEFLIYFQGNSAPDKSGLPSDRFSAERTGGSVSTLTIQRTQQEDSAVYLCASSSSGTVNQPQHFGDGTRLSIL.